Listed below are T cell receptor beta chains from one sample, sequenced in a study of T-cell reconstitution after alpha-beta-depleted transplantation in children. Each CDR3 protein gets one entry after TCRdb re-called the PCR reads with MiXCR. The table records 120,000 to 150,000 distinct CDR3 sequences, 8.8% of them present only once. Specimen: PBMCs, mostly from graft donor cells, collected 180 days after TCRalphabeta/CD19-depleted stem cell transplant. Source of these receptors: a female patient aged 2 to 10 who had a stem cell transplant for congenital amegakaryocytic thrombocytopenia, so the T cells may come from the graft donor. The CDR3 runs from the conserved cysteine through the conserved F or W. The D gene is left open where the match is weak. Clone size, where shown, is once, few, many, or a class for clones that have expanded.

d_call	v_call	j_call	clone_size	cdr3_aa	cdr3_nt
TRBD1	TRBV7-2	TRBJ1-5	many	CASTPDPGQGANQPQHF	TGTGCCAGCACCCCTGATCCGGGACAGGGGGCTAATCAGCCCCAGCATTTT
-	TRBV29-1	TRBJ2-1	many	CSVYGHFSYNEQFF	TGCAGCGTGTATGGACACTTCTCCTACAATGAGCAGTTCTTC
-	TRBV5-1	TRBJ2-3	many	CASNPRGDTDTQYF	TGCGCCAGCAACCCCCGGGGCGACACAGATACGCAGTATTTT
-	TRBV20-1	TRBJ2-4	many	CSARETVAKNIQYF	TGCAGTGCTAGAGAGACCGTAGCCAAAAACATTCAGTACTTC
-	TRBV5-6	TRBJ2-7	many	CASSLRYRVGYEQYF	TGTGCCAGCAGCTTGCGGTACAGGGTTGGCTACGAGCAGTACTTC
-	TRBV12-3/TRBV12-4	TRBJ2-3	many	CASSQYTDTQYF	TGTGCCAGCAGTCAGTACACAGATACGCAGTATTTT
TRBD1	TRBV5-1	TRBJ2-3	many	CASSLGDRDADTQYF	TGCGCCAGCAGCTTGGGGGACAGGGACGCAGATACGCAGTATTTT
TRBD1	TRBV6-1	TRBJ2-7	few	CASSPGGQFPYEQYF	TGTGCCAGCAGCCCAGGGGGCCAGTTCCCCTACGAGCAGTACTTC
-	TRBV5-5	TRBJ2-5	many	CASSARPSSRQETQYF	TGTGCCAGCAGCGCGCGCCCCTCTAGTCGCCAAGAGACCCAGTACTTC
-	TRBV7-3	TRBJ2-1	-	CASSSTGTSYNEQFF	TGTGCCAGCAGCTCGACCGGGACTTCCTACAATGAGCAGTTCTTC
TRBD1	TRBV6-2/TRBV6-3	TRBJ2-2	many	CASRRGQGAGGELFF	TGTGCCAGCAGACGCGGACAGGGGGCTGGCGGGGAGCTGTTTTTT
TRBD1	TRBV20-1	TRBJ1-1	-	CSARGQGAAFF	TGCAGTGCTAGAGGACAGGGGGCGGCTTTCTTT
TRBD2	TRBV10-2	TRBJ2-1	-	CASSDLGLAWGEQFF	TGCGCCAGCAGTGACCTAGGACTAGCTTGGGGTGAGCAGTTCTTC
-	TRBV20-1	TRBJ1-2	many	CSARDGPGSGYGYTF	TGCAGTGCTAGAGATGGGCCGGGCAGCGGCTATGGCTACACCTTC